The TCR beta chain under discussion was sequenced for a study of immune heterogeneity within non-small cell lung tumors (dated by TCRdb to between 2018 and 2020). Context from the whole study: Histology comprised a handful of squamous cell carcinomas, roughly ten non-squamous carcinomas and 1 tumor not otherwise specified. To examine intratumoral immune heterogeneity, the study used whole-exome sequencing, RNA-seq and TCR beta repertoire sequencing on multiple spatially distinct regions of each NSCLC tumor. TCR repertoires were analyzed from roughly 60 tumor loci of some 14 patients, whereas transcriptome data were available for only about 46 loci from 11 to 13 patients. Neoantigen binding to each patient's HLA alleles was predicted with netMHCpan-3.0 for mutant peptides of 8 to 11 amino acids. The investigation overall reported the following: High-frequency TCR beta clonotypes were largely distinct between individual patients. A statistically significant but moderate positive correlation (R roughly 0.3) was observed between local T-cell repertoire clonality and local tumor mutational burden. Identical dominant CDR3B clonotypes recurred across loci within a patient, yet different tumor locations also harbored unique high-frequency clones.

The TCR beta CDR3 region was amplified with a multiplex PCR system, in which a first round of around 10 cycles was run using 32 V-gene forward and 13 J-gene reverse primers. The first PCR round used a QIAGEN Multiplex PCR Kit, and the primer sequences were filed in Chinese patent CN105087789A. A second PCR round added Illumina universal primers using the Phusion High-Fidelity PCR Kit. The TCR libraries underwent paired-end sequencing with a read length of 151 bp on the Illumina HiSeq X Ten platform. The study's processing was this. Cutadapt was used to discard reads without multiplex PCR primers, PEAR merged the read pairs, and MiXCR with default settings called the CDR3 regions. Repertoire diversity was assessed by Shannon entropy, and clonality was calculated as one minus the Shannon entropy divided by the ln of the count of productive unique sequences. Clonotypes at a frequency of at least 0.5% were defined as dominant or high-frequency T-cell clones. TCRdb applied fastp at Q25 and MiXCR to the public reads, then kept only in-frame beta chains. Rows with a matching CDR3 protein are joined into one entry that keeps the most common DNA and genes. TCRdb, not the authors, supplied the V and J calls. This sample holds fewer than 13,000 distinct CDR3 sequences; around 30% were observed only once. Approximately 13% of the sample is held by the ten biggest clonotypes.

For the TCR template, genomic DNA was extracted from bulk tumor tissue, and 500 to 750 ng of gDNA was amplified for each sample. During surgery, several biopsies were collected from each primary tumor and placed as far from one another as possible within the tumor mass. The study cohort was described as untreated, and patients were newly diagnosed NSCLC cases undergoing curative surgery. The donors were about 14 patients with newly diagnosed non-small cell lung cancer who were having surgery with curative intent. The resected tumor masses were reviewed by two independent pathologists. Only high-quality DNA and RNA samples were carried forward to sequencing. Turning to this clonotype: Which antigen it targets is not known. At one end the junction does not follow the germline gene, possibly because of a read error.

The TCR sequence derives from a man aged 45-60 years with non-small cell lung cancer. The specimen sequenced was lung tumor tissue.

The CDR3 here reads CASSFRLARSTDKQYF. The base sequence is TGTGCCAGCAGCTTCAGACTAGCGAGATCGACAGATAAGCAGTATTTT. The chain uses TRBV5-4 and TRBJ2-3; the central 8 bases match TRBD2. As encoded in the germline V gene (reference sequence), CDR1 is SGHNT while CDR2 is YYREEE. The CDR3 goes from the cysteine to the phenylalanine over 16 residues. CDR3 DNA is the only sequence kept; it has 48 bases, read in frame from the first base. Reference TRBV5-4 and TRBJ2-3 proteins supply the regions before and after the CDR3; the full variable domain is: ETGVTQSPTHLIKTRGQQVTLRCSSQSGHNTVSWYQQALGQGPQFIFQYYREEENGRGNFPPRFSGLQFPNYSSELNVNALELDDSALYLCASSFRLARSTDKQYFGPGTRLTVL.